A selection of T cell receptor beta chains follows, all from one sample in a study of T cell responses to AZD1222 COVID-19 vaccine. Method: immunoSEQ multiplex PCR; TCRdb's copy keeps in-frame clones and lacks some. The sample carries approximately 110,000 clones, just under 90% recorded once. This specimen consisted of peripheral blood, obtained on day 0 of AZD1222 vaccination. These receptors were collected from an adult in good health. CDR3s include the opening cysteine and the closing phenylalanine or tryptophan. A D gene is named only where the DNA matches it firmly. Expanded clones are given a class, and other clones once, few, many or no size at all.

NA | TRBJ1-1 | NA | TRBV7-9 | TGTGCCAGCAGCTTAGAGCCCACTGAAGCTTTCTTT | CASSLEPTEAFF
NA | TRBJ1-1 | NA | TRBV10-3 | TGTGCCATCAGTGGGGCAGGGAACACTGAAGCTTTCTTT | CAISGAGNTEAFF
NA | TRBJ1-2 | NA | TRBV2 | TGTGCCAGCAGTGAATCGGAGCAGGGGCCAAACGGCTACACCTTC | CASSESEQGPNGYTF
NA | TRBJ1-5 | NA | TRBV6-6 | TGTGCCAGCAGTAGTTCAGAGGGGATAAATCAGCCCCAGCATTTT | CASSSSEGINQPQHF
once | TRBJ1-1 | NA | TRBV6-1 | TGTGCCAGCAGTGAAGGGGTGAACACTGAAGCTTTCTTT | CASSEGVNTEAFF
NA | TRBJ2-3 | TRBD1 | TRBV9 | TGTGCCAGCAGTCGTGACAGGGGGCAAACAGATACGCAGTATTTT | CASSRDRGQTDTQYF
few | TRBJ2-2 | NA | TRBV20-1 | TGCAGTGCTAGAGGCACCGGGGAGCTGTTTTTT | CSARGTGELFF
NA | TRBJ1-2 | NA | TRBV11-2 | TGTGCCAGCAGCCCCCCCCTCAAGGGCCACACCTTC | CASSPPLKGHTF
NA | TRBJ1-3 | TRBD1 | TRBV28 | TGTGCCAGCAGAACAAGGGCGGGCCAGGGGGCACGGGACACCATATATTTT | CASRTRAGQGARDTIYF
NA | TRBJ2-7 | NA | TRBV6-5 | TGTGCCAGCACTCCGACAGGGGAGGGCCACGAGCAGTACTTC | CASTPTGEGHEQYF
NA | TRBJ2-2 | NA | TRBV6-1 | TGTGCCAGCAGTGAAGGGGGCACCGGGGAGCTGTTTTTT | CASSEGGTGELFF
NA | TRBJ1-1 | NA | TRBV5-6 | TGTGCCAGCAGCCCAGGAGAAGGTGGGAGAGCTTTCTTT | CASSPGEGGRAFF
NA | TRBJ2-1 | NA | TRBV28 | TGTGCCAGCAGGGCTAACAGGGGGGGCAGGGAGCAGTTCTTC | CASRANRGGREQFF
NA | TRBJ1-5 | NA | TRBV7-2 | TGTGCCAGCAGCCCTGGAGGGCGGCCCAATCAGCCCCAGCATTTT | CASSPGGRPNQPQHF
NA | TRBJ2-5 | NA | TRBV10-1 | TGCGCCAGCAGCCCGGGGGGCGCGGAGACCCAGTACTTC | CASSPGGAETQYF
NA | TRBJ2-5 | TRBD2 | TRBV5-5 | TGTGCCAGCAGCTTGGGGTTTATGGTAGCGGGGGAAGAGACCCAGTACTTC | CASSLGFMVAGEETQYF
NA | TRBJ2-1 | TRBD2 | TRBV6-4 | TGTGCCAGCAGTGACAGTAGCGGGACATACAATGAGCAGTTCTTC | CASSDSSGTYNEQFF
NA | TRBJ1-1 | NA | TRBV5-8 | TGTGCCAGCAGCTTGGGGCCAGGGCCAGCGGGTCAGGACACTGAAGCTTTCTTT | CASSLGPGPAGQDTEAFF
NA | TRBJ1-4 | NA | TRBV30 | TGTGCCTGGTCCCCGGCCCTTGGGGAAAAACTGTTTTTT | CAWSPALGEKLFF
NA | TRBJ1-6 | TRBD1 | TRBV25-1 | TGTGCCAGCAGTGGAGGACAGGGAAGAAATTCACCCCTCCACTTT | CASSGGQGRNSPLHF
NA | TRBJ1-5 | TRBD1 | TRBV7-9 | TGTGCCAGCAGCTTAACTACAGGGGCCCAGCCCCAGCATTTT | CASSLTTGAQPQHF
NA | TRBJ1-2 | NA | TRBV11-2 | TGTGCCAGCAGCTTAGAGGAGGTAGCTTCCTATGGCTACACCTTC | CASSLEEVASYGYTF
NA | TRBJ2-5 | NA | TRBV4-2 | TGTGCCAGCAGCCCACAAACTTACGGGACCCAAGAGACCCAGTACTTC | CASSPQTYGTQETQYF
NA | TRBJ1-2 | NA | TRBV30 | TGTGCCTGGAGTGTGCCGACTGGGGGAGGTAGTGGCTACACCTTC | CAWSVPTGGGSGYTF
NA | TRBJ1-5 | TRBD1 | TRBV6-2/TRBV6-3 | TGTGCCAGCAGTTATAGGACGGGACAGAGTTATAGCAATCAGCCCCAGCATTTT | CASSYRTGQSYSNQPQHF